This record looks at one T cell receptor (beta chain) sequence and its context. This sample was taken from a study of T-cell reconstitution after alpha-beta-depleted transplantation in children. The CDR3 extends over 16 amino acids. The germline V gene encodes CDR1 SEHNR and CDR2 FQNEAQ (reference sequence). Trimming stripped 7 bases from V and 3 bases from J, with 19 bases between. For TCRbeta, the library was prepared with unique molecular identifiers. MiXCR, applied by TCRdb to the PCR reads, yields one record per CDR3 protein. The sample records about a million distinct CDR3 sequences, roughly 29% being singletons.

The J gene is TRBJ2-1, the V gene TRBV7-9; a possible D gene is TRBD2 (5 bases). The receptor was isolated from a boy under two years old who had a stem cell transplant for SCID, so the T cells may come from the graft donor. Material: PBMCs, mostly from graft donor cells, obtained 360 days after TCRalphabeta/CD19-depleted stem cell transplant. The DNA of the CDR3 is TGTGCCAGCACCAGTCCCGAGGACTGGCGCTACAATGAGCAGTTCTTC. It specifies CASTSPEDWRYNEQFF.